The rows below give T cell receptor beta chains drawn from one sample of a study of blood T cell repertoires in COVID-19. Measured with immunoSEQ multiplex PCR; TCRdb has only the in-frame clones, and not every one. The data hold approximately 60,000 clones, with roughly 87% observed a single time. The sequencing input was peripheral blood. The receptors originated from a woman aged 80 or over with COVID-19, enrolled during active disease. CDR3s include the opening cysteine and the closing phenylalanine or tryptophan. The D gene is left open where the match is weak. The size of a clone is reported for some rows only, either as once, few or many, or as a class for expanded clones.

cdr3_nt: TGTGCCTGGAGTCTAACTTGGCGGGGGGTCAACAATGAGCAGTTCTTC; cdr3_aa: CAWSLTWRGVNNEQFF; d_call: TRBD2; v_call: TRBV30; clone_size: .; j_call: TRBJ2-1
cdr3_nt: TGTGCCTGGAGAGTAAGGGGAGGTACCGGGGAGCTGTTTTTT; cdr3_aa: CAWRVRGGTGELFF; d_call: .; v_call: TRBV30; clone_size: .; j_call: TRBJ2-2
cdr3_nt: TGTGCCAGCAGCTTAGCGGCCGATTGGCGGGACTATGGCTACACCTTC; cdr3_aa: CASSLAADWRDYGYTF; d_call: .; v_call: TRBV7-2; clone_size: .; j_call: TRBJ1-2
cdr3_nt: TGTGCCAGCAGCTCCTGGCGACAGGGCTCGTTCTATGGCTACACCTTC; cdr3_aa: CASSSWRQGSFYGYTF; d_call: TRBD1; v_call: TRBV11-2; clone_size: once; j_call: TRBJ1-2
cdr3_nt: TGTGCCAGCAGCCTGACGGGGGGGACCCATGAGCAGTTCTTC; cdr3_aa: CASSLTGGTHEQFF; d_call: TRBD2; v_call: TRBV9; clone_size: .; j_call: TRBJ2-1
cdr3_nt: TGTGCCAGCAGCTCCCTGAGTTTTCTGGGACTCAAAGAGACCCAGTACTTC; cdr3_aa: CASSSLSFLGLKETQYF; d_call: .; v_call: TRBV7-2; clone_size: .; j_call: TRBJ2-5
cdr3_nt: TGTGCCAGCAGCGGGGAGACTAACTATGGCTACACCTTC; cdr3_aa: CASSGETNYGYTF; d_call: .; v_call: TRBV2; clone_size: .; j_call: TRBJ1-2
cdr3_nt: TGTGCCATCATCGATCAGAATGGAGGGACTGAAGCTTTCTTT; cdr3_aa: CAIIDQNGGTEAFF; d_call: .; v_call: TRBV10-3; clone_size: .; j_call: TRBJ1-1
cdr3_nt: TGCGCCAGCAGACCAGACTCCCACTCCTACAATGAGCAGTTCTTC; cdr3_aa: CASRPDSHSYNEQFF; d_call: .; v_call: TRBV5-1; clone_size: .; j_call: TRBJ2-1
cdr3_nt: TGTGCCAGCCGACAGGGAGCGACCTACGAGCAGTACTTC; cdr3_aa: CASRQGATYEQYF; d_call: TRBD1; v_call: TRBV6-5; clone_size: once; j_call: TRBJ2-7
cdr3_nt: TGCGCCAGCAGCCCCTCGGGGACTAGCGGAGAGACCCAGTACTTC; cdr3_aa: CASSPSGTSGETQYF; d_call: TRBD2; v_call: TRBV5-1; clone_size: .; j_call: TRBJ2-5
cdr3_nt: TGTGCCTGGAGTGTACCTGGCGTCTCAAGGAGGTACTTC; cdr3_aa: CAWSVPGVSRRYF; d_call: .; v_call: TRBV30; clone_size: .; j_call: TRBJ2-7
cdr3_nt: TGTGCCAGCAGAACCGGGACAGGGTCACAAGAGACCCAGTACTTC; cdr3_aa: CASRTGTGSQETQYF; d_call: TRBD1; v_call: TRBV5-4; clone_size: .; j_call: TRBJ2-5
cdr3_nt: TGTGCCAGCAGCCCAGGGACAGGGGGCGCGGAGACCCAGTACTTC; cdr3_aa: CASSPGTGGAETQYF; d_call: TRBD1; v_call: TRBV27; clone_size: .; j_call: TRBJ2-5
cdr3_nt: TGTGCCTGGAGTGTACTTCCGCCCTCCTCTGGAAACACCATATATTTT; cdr3_aa: CAWSVLPPSSGNTIYF; d_call: .; v_call: TRBV30; clone_size: .; j_call: TRBJ1-3
cdr3_nt: TGTGCCAGCACCTTAGCGGGGCCCACAGATACGCAGTATTTT; cdr3_aa: CASTLAGPTDTQYF; d_call: TRBD2; v_call: TRBV6-6; clone_size: .; j_call: TRBJ2-3
cdr3_nt: TGCGCCAGCAGCTTGTCTAGCGGGGGGTTCAATGAGCAGTTCTTC; cdr3_aa: CASSLSSGGFNEQFF; d_call: TRBD2; v_call: TRBV5-1; clone_size: .; j_call: TRBJ2-1
cdr3_nt: TGCGCCAGCAGCCCCGACAGTAATCAGCCCCAGCATTTT; cdr3_aa: CASSPDSNQPQHF; d_call: .; v_call: TRBV10-2; clone_size: .; j_call: TRBJ1-5
cdr3_nt: TGTGCCAGCAGCCAAGAGGGAGGAGGTGAAAAACTGTTTTTT; cdr3_aa: CASSQEGGGEKLFF; d_call: .; v_call: TRBV3-1/TRBV3-2; clone_size: .; j_call: TRBJ1-4
cdr3_nt: TGCGCCAGCAGCACTAGCGGGGGCCAAGGGGAGACCCAGTACTTC; cdr3_aa: CASSTSGGQGETQYF; d_call: TRBD2; v_call: TRBV5-1; clone_size: .; j_call: TRBJ2-5
cdr3_nt: TGTGCCAGTGTCCCCGGAGACAGGGAAGAAAAACTGTTTTTT; cdr3_aa: CASVPGDREEKLFF; d_call: TRBD1; v_call: TRBV19; clone_size: .; j_call: TRBJ1-4
cdr3_nt: TGTGCCAGCAGCCCTAGCGTCTATAATGAGCAGTTCTTC; cdr3_aa: CASSPSVYNEQFF; d_call: .; v_call: TRBV7-2; clone_size: .; j_call: TRBJ2-1
cdr3_nt: TGTGCCAGCTCACCTAACGTTAAGGGGCTGGATGGCTACACCTTC; cdr3_aa: CASSPNVKGLDGYTF; d_call: .; v_call: TRBV18; clone_size: .; j_call: TRBJ1-2
cdr3_nt: TGTGCCAGCAGGGGACAGAATAGCAATCAGCCCCAGCATTTT; cdr3_aa: CASRGQNSNQPQHF; d_call: TRBD1; v_call: TRBV6-5; clone_size: .; j_call: TRBJ1-5
cdr3_nt: TGTGCCAGCAGTGCGGGAAACACCATATATTTT; cdr3_aa: CASSAGNTIYF; d_call: .; v_call: TRBV2; clone_size: .; j_call: TRBJ1-3
cdr3_nt: TGCGCCAGCGCCCCGGTGGGCCATGGCTACACCTTC; cdr3_aa: CASAPVGHGYTF; d_call: .; v_call: TRBV5-1; clone_size: .; j_call: TRBJ1-2